This T cell receptor beta chain is from a study of blood T cell repertoires in COVID-19. At the level of the study: Acute-phase and convalescent COVID-19 samples originated in the United States, Italy and Spain. The analysed material was cDNA or gDNA that came from T cells, B-cell-depleted T cells, or PBMCs.

This CDR3 contains 15 residues. CDR1 and CDR2 from the germline V gene are MNHEY and SMNVEV (reference sequence). V trimming: 3 bases; J trimming: 6 bases; junction bases outside the gene matches: 2. Original processing notes: The assay estimated nucleated cells by amplifying reference gene primers. The repertoire was sequenced with immunoSEQ multiplex PCR; TCRdb's copy has only in-frame clones and lacks some. V and J calls and clone size follow that table, whereas D and trimming were derived from the DNA. In the table there are about 260,000 clones, around 90% of which are singletons. Material: peripheral blood. The chain links TRBV27 to TRBJ2-1, with 13 bases fitting TRBD2. This clonotype was obtained from a woman between 35 and 50 years old with acute or convalescent COVID-19. The CDR3, as DNA: TGTGCCAGCAGTTTGGGACTAGCGGGACTCAATGAGCAGTTCTTC. This gives the protein CASSLGLAGLNEQFF.